This entry lists 8 T cell receptor beta chains sequenced from one sample in a study of neurological immune-mediated disorders (dated by TCRdb to the late 2010s). The protocol used for the library was 5' RACE. The sequencer listed for this sample is Illumina HiSeq 2500. Using fastp trimming at Q25 and MiXCR clonotype assembly, TCRdb reanalyzed the public sequencing data and kept in-frame beta chains. Rows with one shared CDR3 protein collapse into an entry with the most common genes and DNA. This sample comprises 48,000 or so distinct CDR3 sequences, 10% of them detected only once. The top ten clonotypes cover 21% of the sample. Sequenced: PBMCs. Receptor source: a woman aged 40 to 50 with HTLV-1-associated myelopathy (HAM/TSP).

This clonotype has at least ten counts. J is TRBJ2-5 and V is TRBV4-3; 12 nucleotides line up with TRBD2. The V and J ends lost 1 base and 1 base, in that order; junction bases with no gene match: 13. The CDR3 totals 20 residues. CDR1 LGHNA and CDR2 YSLEER come from the germline V gene. DNA for the CDR3: TGCGCCAGCAGCCAAGTCCGGCGGACTAGCGGGGCTCAACCCCAAGAGACCCAGTACTTC. Translated, it gives CASSQVRRTSGAQPQETQYF.

Ten or more counts support this clonotype. The chain uses TRBV15 and TRBJ1-6; no firm D call. The germline V and J ends were trimmed by 3 bases and 7 bases, with 13 bases remaining between them. The CDR3 has 15 residues. Germline V lookup: CDR1 LNHNV, CDR2 YYDKDF (reference sequence). The DNA of the CDR3 is TGTGCCACCAGCAGGGCAGTTGGGCAGAATTCACCCCTCCACTTT. It translates to CATSRAVGQNSPLHF.

This clonotype was observed at least ten times. The chain joins TRBV4-1 to TRBJ1-3; 7 bases agree with TRBD1. In germline, CDR1 is MGHRA, CDR2 YSYEKL. CDR3 length: 14 residues. The junction had 7 bases not matched to a gene; V was cut back by 4 bases and J by 7 bases. In DNA form, the CDR3 reads TGCGCCAGCAGCCCTGGAGACAGGGACAACACCATATATTTT. Amino acids: CASSPGDRDNTIYF.

This clonotype was counted at least ten times. The chain carries TRBV3-1 and TRBJ1-1; D may be TRBD1 (5 bases). The CDR3 is made up of 13 amino acids. V lost 0 bases and J lost 5, with 7 bases in between. From germline, CDR1 is LGHDT and CDR2 YNNKEL (reference sequence). CDR3 bases: TGTGCCAGCAGCCAAGAGGGGGGGACTGAAGCTTTCTTT. Translated, it gives CASSQEGGTEAFF.

This clonotype was seen repeatedly, ten times or more. The CDR3 sequence is CASSYSQAPGELFF. The DNA for the CDR3 is TGTGCCAGCAGTTACTCACAGGCCCCCGGGGAGCTGTTTTTT. The chain couples TRBV6-2 or TRBV6-3 to TRBJ2-2, with a possible D match to TRBD1 (5 bases). The CDR3 consists of 14 residues. V lost 0 bases, J lost 6 bases, and 8 bases lay in between. Germline lookup yields CDR1 MNHEY and CDR2 SVGEGT.

This sequence joins TRBV14 and TRBJ2-7, with a tentative D call TRBD2 (5 bases). The V gene's germline CDR1 is SGHDN and CDR2 FVKESK. The CDR3 extends over 11 amino acids. V was shortened by 8 bases and J by 6 bases, with 11 bases between the two germline ends. The CDR3 sequence: CASGLGGEQYF. The CDR3 bases are TGTGCCAGCGGACTTGGAGGCGAGCAGTACTTC.

A word on this clonotype: Mismatch with germline at one junction end may stem from a read error. The rearrangement links TRBV12-3 or TRBV12-4 to TRBJ1-5; D is possibly TRBD1 (5 bases). The CDR3 covers 14 residues. The CDR3 DNA follows: TGTGCCAGCAGTTTATGGGGGGGAAATCAGCTCCAGCATTTT. It encodes CASSLWGGNQLQHF.

This clonotype was observed at least ten times. The chain employs TRBV12-3 or TRBV12-4 and TRBJ1-1; 7 bases match TRBD1. This CDR3 spans 15 amino acids. Trimming cost V 3 bases and J 5 bases; bases outside gene matches: 9. The CDR3 is CASSFLQGFRTEAFF. CDR3 nucleotides: TGTGCCAGCAGTTTTCTACAGGGGTTTAGGACTGAAGCTTTCTTT.